This T cell receptor beta chain was sequenced in a study of cytomegalovirus exposure and HLA in healthy donors. General observations from the study: It was reported in a later analysis that an Asian-associated ancestry cluster showed fewer N-insertions than the approximately 690-donor mean.

With 60 Vbeta and 13 Jbeta primers, the PCR was carried out. The table came from immunoSEQ multiplex PCR; TCRdb's copy has only in-frame clones and leaves some out. The data show some 110,000 clones, approximately 72% seen once. Turning to this clone: Antigen specificity is unknown.

The CDR3 sequence is 16 residues long. The germline V gene has CDR1 LNHDA and CDR2 SQIVND (reference sequence). The V end lost 3 bases, the J end lost 0 bases, and 9 bases lay between the germline ends. The sample consisted of PBMCs. This clonotype was sampled from a young man in good health and CMV-seronegative. The V call is TRBV19, the J call TRBJ2-6; D is unresolved. CDR3 sequence (DNA): TGTGCCAGTAGTATTCTCCAGTTCTCTGGGGCCAACGTCCTGACTTTC. It translates to CASSILQFSGANVLTF.